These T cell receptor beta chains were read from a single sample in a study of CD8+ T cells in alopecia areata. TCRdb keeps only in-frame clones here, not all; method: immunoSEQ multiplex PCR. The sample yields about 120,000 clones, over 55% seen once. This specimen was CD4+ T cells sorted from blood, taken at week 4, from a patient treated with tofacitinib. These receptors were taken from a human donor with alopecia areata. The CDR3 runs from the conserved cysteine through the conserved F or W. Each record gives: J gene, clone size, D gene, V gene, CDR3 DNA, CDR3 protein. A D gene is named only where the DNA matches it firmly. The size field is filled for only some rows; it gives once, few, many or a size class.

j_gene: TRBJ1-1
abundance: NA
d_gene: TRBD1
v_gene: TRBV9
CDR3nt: TGTGCCAGCAGCGTAGGGCAGGGGGACACTGAAGCTTTCTTT
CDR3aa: CASSVGQGDTEAFF

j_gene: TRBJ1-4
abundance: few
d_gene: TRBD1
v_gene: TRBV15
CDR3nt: TGTGCCACCAGCAGAGAACTAGCCCGACAGGGTGAAAAACTGTTTTTT
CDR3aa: CATSRELARQGEKLFF

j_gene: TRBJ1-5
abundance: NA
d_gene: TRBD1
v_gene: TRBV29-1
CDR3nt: TGCAGCGTTGAAGGACAGGGGAATCAGCCCCAGCATTTT
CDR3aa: CSVEGQGNQPQHF

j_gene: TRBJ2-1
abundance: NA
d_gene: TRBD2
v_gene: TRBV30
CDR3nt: TGTGCCTGGTCCCGAGGGCTAGCGGGAGCCGATGAGCAGTTCTTC
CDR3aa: CAWSRGLAGADEQFF

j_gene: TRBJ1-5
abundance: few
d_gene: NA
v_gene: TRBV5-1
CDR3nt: TGCGCCAGCAGCTTGGACGGCCAAAGGCAGCCCCAGCATTTT
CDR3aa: CASSLDGQRQPQHF

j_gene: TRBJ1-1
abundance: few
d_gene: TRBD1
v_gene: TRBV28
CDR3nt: TGTGCCAGCAGCCTCGACAGGGAAGAAGCTTTCTTT
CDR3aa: CASSLDREEAFF

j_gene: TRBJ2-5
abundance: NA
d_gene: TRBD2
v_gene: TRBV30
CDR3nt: TGTGCCTGGAGTGTAGGAAGAGCGGGAGGCGAGACCCAGTACTTC
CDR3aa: CAWSVGRAGGETQYF

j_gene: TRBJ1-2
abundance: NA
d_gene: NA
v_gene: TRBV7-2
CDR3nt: TGTGCCAGCAGCTTAGTGATGGCCCCGGGCTACACCTTC
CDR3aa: CASSLVMAPGYTF

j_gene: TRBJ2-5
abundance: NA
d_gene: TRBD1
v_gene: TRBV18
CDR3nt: TGTGCCAGCTCACGAACTGGGACAGGGTCCCAAGAGACCCAGTACTTC
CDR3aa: CASSRTGTGSQETQYF

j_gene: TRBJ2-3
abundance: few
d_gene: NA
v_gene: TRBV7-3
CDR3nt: TGTGCCAGCAAACGCGGTTTGGGCACAGATACGCAGTATTTT
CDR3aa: CASKRGLGTDTQYF

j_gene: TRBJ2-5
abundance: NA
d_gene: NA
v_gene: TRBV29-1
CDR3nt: TGCAGCGTTGCGTGGGGGGTCCAAGAGACCCAGTACTTC
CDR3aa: CSVAWGVQETQYF

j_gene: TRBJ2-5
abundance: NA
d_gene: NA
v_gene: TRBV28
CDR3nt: TGTGCCAGCAGCATTCAGAGATCAGCCCAGTACTTC
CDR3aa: CASSIQRSAQYF

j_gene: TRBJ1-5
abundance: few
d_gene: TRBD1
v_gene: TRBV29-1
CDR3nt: TGCAGCGTTAAGACAGGGTTTGATCAGCCCCAGCATTTT
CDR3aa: CSVKTGFDQPQHF

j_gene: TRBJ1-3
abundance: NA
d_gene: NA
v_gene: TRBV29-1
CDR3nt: TGCAGCGTCGCTAGCGCGGGATCTGGAAACACCATATATTTT
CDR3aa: CSVASAGSGNTIYF

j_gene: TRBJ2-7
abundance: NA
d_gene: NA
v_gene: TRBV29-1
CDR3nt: TGCAGCGTTGAAGATCGCGACGAGCAGTACTTC
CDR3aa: CSVEDRDEQYF

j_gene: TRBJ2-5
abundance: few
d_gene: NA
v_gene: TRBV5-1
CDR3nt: TGCGCCAGCAGTGCCAGGGGAGACGGGGGAAAGACCCAGTACTTC
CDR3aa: CASSARGDGGKTQYF

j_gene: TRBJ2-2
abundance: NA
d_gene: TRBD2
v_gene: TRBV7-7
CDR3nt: TGTGCCAGCAGCTTAGGAGCGGGAGCGGAGCTGTTTTTT
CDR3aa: CASSLGAGAELFF

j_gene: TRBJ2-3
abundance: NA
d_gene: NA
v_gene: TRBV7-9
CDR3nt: TGTGCCAGCAGCTTAGGACCCGGGGGACGGCAAGATACGCAGTATTTT
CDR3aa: CASSLGPGGRQDTQYF

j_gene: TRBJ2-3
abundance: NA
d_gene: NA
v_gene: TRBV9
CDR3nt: TGTGCCAGCAGCGTAGGGGTCAGAACGCAGTATTTT
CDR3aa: CASSVGVRTQYF

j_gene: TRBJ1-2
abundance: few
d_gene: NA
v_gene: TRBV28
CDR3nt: TGTGCCAGCTCCCAGGGTGGGCAGTCCGGCTACACCTTC
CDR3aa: CASSQGGQSGYTF

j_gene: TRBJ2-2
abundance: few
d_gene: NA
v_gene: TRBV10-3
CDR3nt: TGTGCCATCAGAAGATCAGCGGGGAACACCGGGGAGCTGTTTTTT
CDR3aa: CAIRRSAGNTGELFF

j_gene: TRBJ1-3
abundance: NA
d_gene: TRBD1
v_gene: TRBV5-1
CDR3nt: TGCGCCAGCAGCCCCGGGACAGGGGGTTCCATGAGCTCTGGAAACACCATATATTTT
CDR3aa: CASSPGTGGSMSSGNTIYF

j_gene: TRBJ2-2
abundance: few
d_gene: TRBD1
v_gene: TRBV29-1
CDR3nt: TGCAGCGTTGGGGGTGGCGGGACAGGGCGACTCACCGGGGAGCTGTTTTTT
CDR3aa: CSVGGGGTGRLTGELFF

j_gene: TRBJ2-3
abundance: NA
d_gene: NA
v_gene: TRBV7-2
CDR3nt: TGTGCCAGCAGCTTAGCGGGGTGGCGAGCTACGCAGTATTTT
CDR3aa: CASSLAGWRATQYF

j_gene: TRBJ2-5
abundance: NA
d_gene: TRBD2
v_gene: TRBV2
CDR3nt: TGTGCCAGCAGTACTAGCGGGGAGACCCAGTACTTC
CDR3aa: CASSTSGETQYF

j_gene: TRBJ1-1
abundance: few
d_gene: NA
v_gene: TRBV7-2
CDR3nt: TGTGCCAGCAGGAACACTGAAGCTTTCTTT
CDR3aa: CASRNTEAFF

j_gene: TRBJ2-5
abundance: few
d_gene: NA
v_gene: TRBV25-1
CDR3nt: TGTGCCAGCAGTGAATTGGGACGTAGTGGGCAAGAGACCCAGTACTTC
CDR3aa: CASSELGRSGQETQYF

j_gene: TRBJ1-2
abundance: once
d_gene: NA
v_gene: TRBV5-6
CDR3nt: TGTGCCAGCAGCCCGGACAGAGGCTATGGCTACACCTTC
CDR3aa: CASSPDRGYGYTF

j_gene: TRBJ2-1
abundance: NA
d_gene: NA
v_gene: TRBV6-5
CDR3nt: TGTGCCAGCAGCTTCCAAGACAGCTCCTACAATGAGCAGTTCTTC
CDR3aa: CASSFQDSSYNEQFF

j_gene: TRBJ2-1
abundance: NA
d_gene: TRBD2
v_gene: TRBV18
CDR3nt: TGTGCCAGCTCACCGAATGCCCCTAGCGGGGGGCCAAATGAGCAGTTCTTC
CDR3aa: CASSPNAPSGGPNEQFF

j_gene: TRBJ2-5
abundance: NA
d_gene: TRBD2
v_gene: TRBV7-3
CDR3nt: TGTGCCAGCAGCCCCGACGGACTAGCGGGACGTGAGACCCAGTACTTC
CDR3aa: CASSPDGLAGRETQYF

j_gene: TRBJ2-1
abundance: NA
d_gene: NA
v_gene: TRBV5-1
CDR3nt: TGCGCCAGCAGAAACACCGGGACGGCCCTGGGAGGTGAGCAGTTCTTC
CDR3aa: CASRNTGTALGGEQFF

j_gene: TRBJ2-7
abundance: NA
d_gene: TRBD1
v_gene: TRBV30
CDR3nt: TGTGCCCAAATCGGGACAGGGGGGCACGAGCAGTACTTC
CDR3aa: CAQIGTGGHEQYF

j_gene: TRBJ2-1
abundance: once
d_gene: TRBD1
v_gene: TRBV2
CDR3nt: TGTGCCAGCAGGACAGGGGGCAATGAGCAGTTCTTC
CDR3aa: CASRTGGNEQFF

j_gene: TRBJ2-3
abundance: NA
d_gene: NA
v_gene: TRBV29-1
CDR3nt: TGCAGCGTTGGGCTTCGGGATACGCAGTATTTT
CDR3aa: CSVGLRDTQYF